These 18 T cell receptor beta chains came from one sample sequenced in a study of molecular identifiers for immune sequencing clone quantification. Via MiXCR, TCRdb re-called the PCR reads, giving one row per CDR3 protein. Of about 640,000 distinct CDR3 sequences in the sample, approximately 20% are singletons; the top ten hold under 0.95%. Sequenced input: naive CD8+ T cells from blood, with Jurkat cell RNA spiked in. The subset denotes: FACS-sorted CD8+CD4-CCR7+CD45RA+ naive T cells. These TCRs come from a human donor in good health. Some libraries in this study had Jurkat cell RNA spiked in.

This clonotype was found many times. The rearrangement links TRBV19 to TRBJ1-4; no clear D. Per the germline V gene, CDR1 is LNHDA and CDR2 is SQIVND (reference sequence). The CDR3 sequence is 18 residues long. Trimming removed 1 base at V and 0 bases at J, with 15 bases between. The CDR3 region is CASSIVHMDPATNEKLFF. CDR3 nucleotides: TGTGCCAGTAGTATAGTCCACATGGATCCTGCAACTAATGAAAAACTGTTTTTT.

This clonotype was seen many times. The chain is built from TRBV11-2 and TRBJ2-3, with TRBD2 matching 11 bases. Trimming at V came to 2 bases and at J to 4 bases, leaving 8 bases not matched to a gene. CDR1 and CDR2 from the germline V gene are SGHAT and FQNNGV. The CDR3 extends over 17 amino acids. CDR3 sequence (DNA): TGTGCCAGCAGCTTAAGTTTTACTAGCGGGAGCGCAGATACGCAGTATTTT. This codes for CASSLSFTSGSADTQYF.

This clonotype has a count of ten or more. The chain combines TRBV28 with TRBJ2-6; D is undetermined. CDR3 size: 15 residues. Trimming took off 7 bases at V and 0 bases at J, with 10 bases between the two ends. From germline, CDR1 is MDHEN and CDR2 SYDVKM. The CDR3 DNA is TGTGCCAGCACCCTGGCTACCTCTGGGGCCAACGTCCTGACTTTC. Translation: CASTLATSGANVLTF.

In its sample, this clonotype was seen many times. V gene TRBV5-1 combines with J gene TRBJ2-2; D unresolved. CDR3 size: 15 residues. Germline V gene data show CDR1 as SGHRS and CDR2 as YFSETQ. The germline V and J ends were trimmed by 4 bases and 3 bases, with 13 bases remaining between them. Here the CDR3 reads CASSPWDGDTGELFF. The CDR3 DNA reads TGCGCCAGCAGCCCGTGGGATGGAGACACCGGGGAGCTGTTTTTT. The full variable domain, completed using reference TRBV5-1 and TRBJ2-2, is KAGVTQTPRYLIKTRGQQVTLSCSPISGHRSVSWYQQTPGQGLQFLFEYFSETQRNKGNFPGRFSGRQFSNSRSEMNVSTLELGDSALYLCASSPWDGDTGELFFGEGSRLTVL.

This clonotype has a count of ten or more. The V gene is TRBV7-9, the J gene TRBJ1-4; D is unresolved. V was clipped by 2 bases and J by 4 bases, with 11 bases between them. The CDR3 contains 15 residues. Germline assignment: CDR1 SEHNR and CDR2 FQNEAQ (reference sequence). The CDR3 DNA sequence: TGTGCCAGCAGCTTACCAGGAACTTTTAATGAAAAACTGTTTTTT. Encoded protein: CASSLPGTFNEKLFF.

A few counts support this clonotype. The chain is built from TRBV11-3 and TRBJ2-3; 10 bases are a match to TRBD1. With 4 bases clipped from V and 2 bases from J, the junction kept 9 bases outside the gene matches. This CDR3 has 17 amino acids. The germline gives CDR1 SGHNT, CDR2 YENEEA. The CDR3 bases are TGTGCCAGCAGCTCCTCACGGACAGGGGGTAACACAGATACGCAGTATTTT. Amino acid sequence: CASSSSRTGGNTDTQYF.

Notes on this clonotype: This may arise from a read error, as a much more abundant clone is one base away. This chain joins TRBV28 and TRBJ2-5, with TRBD1 identical over 12 bases. There are 20 residues in the CDR3. Per germline, CDR1 MDHEN and CDR2 SYDVKM. As DNA, the CDR3 is TGTGCCAGCAGTTTGGAGGGGACAGGGGGCGCTAACGTGGTGGGCGAGACCCAGCACTTC. This encodes CASSLEGTGGANVVGETQHF.

Ten or more counts support this clonotype. This chain links TRBV6-2 or TRBV6-3 with TRBJ2-3; no definite D call. The CDR3 loop spans 15 amino acids. The V gene lost 2 bases and the J gene lost 2 bases, with 11 bases spanning the gap. Per the germline V gene, CDR1 is MNHEY and CDR2 is SVGEGT. This chain's CDR3 is CASSYVPANTDTQYF. In nucleotides, the CDR3 is TGTGCCAGCAGTTACGTTCCAGCTAACACAGATACGCAGTATTTT.

Note on this clonotype: An end of the junction differs from the germline gene, which may be a read error. The chain employs TRBV27 and TRBJ1-1; possible D gene TRBD1, 6 bases. Germline V gene sequence: CDR1 MNHEY, CDR2 SMNVEV (reference sequence). CDR3 length: 17 residues. As DNA, the CDR3 is TGTGCTAGCAGTTTATTAGCCCCTGGGCAGGGGATCTCTGAAGCTTTCTTT. This sequence encodes CASSLLAPGQGISEAFF.

This clonotype was found many times. J is TRBJ2-5 and V is TRBV7-8, with D possibly TRBD1 on 6 matching bases. The CDR3 loop spans 16 amino acids. The germline V gene encodes CDR1 SGHVS and CDR2 FQNEAQ. The ends were cut back, 5 bases at V and 4 bases at J, with 20 bases in the middle. The CDR3 sequence: CASSTHYRDGGETQYF. CDR3 DNA: TGTGCCAGCAGCACACACTACAGGGATGGGGGAGAGACCCAGTACTTC.

This clonotype has a count of ten or more. The chain combines TRBV7-9 with TRBJ2-2, with unresolved D. V was shortened by 5 bases and J by 5 bases, with 12 bases between the two germline ends. Germline V lookup: CDR1 SEHNR, CDR2 FQNEAQ (reference sequence). The CDR3 length is 14 residues. CDR3 amino acids: CASSPWVATGELFF. The CDR3 bases are TGTGCCAGCAGCCCCTGGGTAGCAACCGGGGAGCTGTTTTTT.

This clonotype has at least ten counts. The V and J genes are TRBV20-1 and TRBJ2-1; possibly TRBD2 for D (5 bases). Germline CDR1 and CDR2: DFQATT and SNEGSKA (reference sequence). V was clipped by 3 bases and J by 9 bases, with 15 bases between them. The CDR3 extends over 13 amino acids. CDR3 loop: CSARDSFPSEQFF. The CDR3 nucleotides read TGCAGTGCTAGGGACTCATTCCCAAGTGAGCAGTTCTTC.

This clonotype was picked up many times. The gene calls are TRBV19 and TRBJ1-5; TRBD1 is a possible D gene (5 bases). Trimming cost V 10 bases and J 3 bases, with 19 bases left between them. The germline V gene has CDR1 LNHDA and CDR2 SQIVND (reference sequence). The length of the CDR3 is 15 residues. The CDR3 loop reads CATNPQDSHNQPQHF. The CDR3, as DNA: TGTGCCACCAACCCCCAAGACAGTCACAATCAGCCCCAGCATTTT.

There are many counts of this clonotype. The chain couples TRBV4-3 to TRBJ2-4; 8 bases agree with TRBD1. CDR1 is LGHNA, CDR2 YSLEER, per germline. Losses at the gene ends were 3 bases for V and 3 bases for J; bases not matched to a gene: 4. This CDR3 has 15 residues. The DNA for the CDR3 is TGCGCCAGCAGCCAGGACAGGGAGGTCAAAAACATTCAGTACTTC. This sequence encodes CASSQDREVKNIQYF.

This clonotype has at least ten counts. The chain is built from TRBV27 and TRBJ2-7; the D gene is possibly TRBD1 (6 bases). CDR3 size: 12 residues. Looked up from germline, CDR1 is MNHEY and CDR2 is SMNVEV (reference sequence). The V end was cut by 9 bases, the J end by 3 bases, with 12 bases between. The CDR3 sequence: CASSTGYYEQYF. The CDR3 DNA sequence: TGTGCCAGTAGTACAGGGTACTACGAGCAGTACTTC.

As regards this clonotype: A clone one base away is much larger, so this may be a read error. J is TRBJ1-1 and V is TRBV4-3; TRBD1 matches 9 bases. The CDR3 is 15 residues long. The germline CDR1 and CDR2 sequences are LGHNA and YSLEER. The CDR3 sequence is CASSEHRGLNTKAFF. CDR3 DNA sequence: TGCGCCAGCAGCGAGCACAGGGGGCTGAACACTAAAGCTTTCTTT.

This clonotype was observed a handful of times. The CDR3 DNA reads TGTGCCACCAGTGAGCGCAATCAGCCCCAGCATTTT. This translates into CATSERNQPQHF. The chain uses TRBV24-1 and TRBJ1-5; D gene ambiguous. Germline loops: CDR1 KGHDR, CDR2 SFDVKD. The ends were cut back, 4 bases at V and 2 bases at J, with 2 bases in the middle. The CDR3 is 12 amino acids.

The sample holds many counts of this clonotype. V usage is TRBV19 and J usage is TRBJ2-3; unclear D gene. CDR1 and CDR2 (germline): LNHDA, SQIVND (reference sequence). V lost 1 base to trimming and J lost 3 bases, with 2 bases between them. The CDR3 length is 12 residues. The CDR3 reads CASSIGTDTQYF. CDR3 sequence (DNA): TGTGCCAGTAGTATAGGAACAGATACGCAGTATTTT. Full variable domain (remainder filled in from reference TRBV19 and TRBJ2-3): DGGITQSPKYLFRKEGQNVTLSCEQNLNHDAMYWYRQDPGQGLRLIYYSQIVNDFQKGDIAEGYSVSREKKESFPLTVTSAQKNPTAFYLCASSIGTDTQYFGPGTRLTVL.